The present T cell receptor (beta chain) was sequenced within a study of T cell responses to AZD1222 COVID-19 vaccine. TCRdb's table, derived via immunoSEQ multiplex PCR, lists solely in-frame clones and lacks some. The sample has 99,000 or so clones; about 85% are singletons. The V gene's germline CDR1 is MRHNA and CDR2 SNTAGT. V gave up 0 bases and J gave up 5 bases, with 7 bases separating them. The CDR3 contains 13 residues. A note on this clone: Antigen specificity is unknown.

Study-level points and caveats: Baseline seropositivity occurred in only 5 to 7 AZD1222 recipients. Unmutated variant regions are reportedly targeted by nearly half of spike-specific TCRs.

The origin of this receptor is an adult in good health. The J gene is TRBJ1-1, the V gene TRBV6-4; D not certain. The starting material was peripheral blood, obtained on day 0 of AZD1222 vaccination. The CDR3 DNA follows: TGTGCCAGCAGTGACTCGTCGGGAACTGAAGCTTTCTTT. As protein: CASSDSSGTEAFF.